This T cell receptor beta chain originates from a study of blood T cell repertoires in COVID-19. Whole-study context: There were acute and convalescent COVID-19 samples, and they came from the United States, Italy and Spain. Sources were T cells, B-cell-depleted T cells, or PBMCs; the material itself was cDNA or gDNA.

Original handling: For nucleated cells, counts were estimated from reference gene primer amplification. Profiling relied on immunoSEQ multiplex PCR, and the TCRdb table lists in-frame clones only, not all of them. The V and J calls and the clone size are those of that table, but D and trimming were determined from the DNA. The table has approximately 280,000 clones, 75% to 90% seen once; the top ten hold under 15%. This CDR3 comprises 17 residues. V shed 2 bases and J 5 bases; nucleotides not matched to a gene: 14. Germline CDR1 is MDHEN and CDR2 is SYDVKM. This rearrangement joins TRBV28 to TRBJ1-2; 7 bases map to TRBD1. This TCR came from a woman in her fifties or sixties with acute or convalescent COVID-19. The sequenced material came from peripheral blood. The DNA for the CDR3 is TGTGCCAGCAGTTTAGGGGGGAGACAGGGTGGACATTATGGCTACACCTTC. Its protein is CASSLGGRQGGHYGYTF.